A single sample gave rise to the 3 T cell receptor beta chains below, sequenced in a study of control samples from healthy donors and cancer patients. Profiled with immunoSEQ multiplex PCR; TCRdb holds only in-frame clones, not every one. The repertoire consists of roughly 88,000 clones, with about 89% occurring once and the leading ten covering roughly 0.9%. Material for sequencing was blood. The receptors stem from a woman in her 30s in good health.

This clone was found once. The rearrangement links TRBV28 to TRBJ1-2, with TRBD1 as a possible D gene (6 bases). The CDR3 covers 14 residues. V lost 2 bases and J lost 5, with 12 bases in between. Germline CDR1 is MDHEN and CDR2 is SYDVKM. CDR3 protein: CASSLETRGYGYTF. For the CDR3, the DNA is TGTGCCAGCAGTTTAGAAACCAGGGGTTATGGCTACACCTTC.

V and J are TRBV5-1 and TRBJ1-1; 7 bases map to TRBD1. The CDR3 consists of 13 residues. J was trimmed by 4 bases and V by 4 bases; bases with no gene match: 4. CDR1 is SGHRS, CDR2 YFSETQ, per germline. The CDR3 region has the DNA TGCGCCAGCAGCGAACAGGGGATCACTGAAGCTTTCTTT. This gives the protein CASSEQGITEAFF.

The genes are TRBV7-7 and TRBJ1-1, with D uncertain. Germline V gene sequence: CDR1 SSHAT, CDR2 FNYEAQ (reference sequence). The CDR3 extends over 13 amino acids. Trimming took 5 bases from V and 0 from J, leaving 7 bases between them. In DNA form, the CDR3 reads TGTGCCAGCAGCAAGACACTGAACACTGAAGCTTTCTTT. It translates to CASSKTLNTEAFF.